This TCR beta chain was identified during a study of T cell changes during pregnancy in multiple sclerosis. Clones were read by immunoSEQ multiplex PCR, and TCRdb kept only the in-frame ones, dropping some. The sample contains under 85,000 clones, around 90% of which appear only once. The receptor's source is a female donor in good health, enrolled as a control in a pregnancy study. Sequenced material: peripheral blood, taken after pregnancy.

This CDR3 reads CASKETPPGELFF. CDR3 DNA: TGTGCCAGTAAGGAGACCCCCCCCGGGGAGCTGTTTTTT. The chain employs TRBV19 and TRBJ2-2; the D is unclear. The V end lost 7 bases, the J end lost 6 bases, and 12 bases lay between the germline ends. Germline V gene data show CDR1 as LNHDA and CDR2 as SQIVND (reference sequence). The CDR3 has 13 amino acids.